This note documents a single T cell receptor (beta chain) sequence. The record originates from a study of blood T cell repertoires in COVID-19. As for the study in general: T cells, B-cell-depleted T cells, or PBMCs supplied cDNA or gDNA.

CDR1 is SGHVS and CDR2 is FQNEAQ in the germline V gene. The CDR3 length is 15 residues. Trimming pared 0 bases from V and 6 bases from J, leaving 14 bases between. TCRdb keeps only in-frame clones here, not all; method: immunoSEQ multiplex PCR. The sample has 100,000 to 150,000 clones; roughly 89% are singletons. The V call is TRBV7-8, the J call TRBJ1-2; D is ambiguous. This clonotype originated in a man aged 50-60 years with active or convalescent COVID-19. The specimen was peripheral blood. The CDR3 DNA reads TGTGCCAGCAGCTTAGCATTAGCCGGGAGCCATGGCTACACCTTC. This encodes CASSLALAGSHGYTF.